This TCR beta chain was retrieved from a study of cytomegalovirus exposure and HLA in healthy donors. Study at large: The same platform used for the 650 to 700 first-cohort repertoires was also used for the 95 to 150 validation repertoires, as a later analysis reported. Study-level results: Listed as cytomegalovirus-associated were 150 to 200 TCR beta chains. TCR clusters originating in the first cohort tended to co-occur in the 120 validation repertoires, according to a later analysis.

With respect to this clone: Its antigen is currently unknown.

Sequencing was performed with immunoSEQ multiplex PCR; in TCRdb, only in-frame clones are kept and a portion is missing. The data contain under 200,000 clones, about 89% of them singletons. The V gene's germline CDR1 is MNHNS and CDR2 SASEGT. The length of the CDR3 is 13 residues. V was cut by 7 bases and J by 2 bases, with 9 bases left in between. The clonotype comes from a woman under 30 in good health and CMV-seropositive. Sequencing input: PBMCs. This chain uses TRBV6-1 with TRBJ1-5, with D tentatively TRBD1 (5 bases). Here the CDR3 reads CASIEQGNQPQHF. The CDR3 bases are TGTGCCAGCATAGAACAGGGCAATCAGCCCCAGCATTTT.